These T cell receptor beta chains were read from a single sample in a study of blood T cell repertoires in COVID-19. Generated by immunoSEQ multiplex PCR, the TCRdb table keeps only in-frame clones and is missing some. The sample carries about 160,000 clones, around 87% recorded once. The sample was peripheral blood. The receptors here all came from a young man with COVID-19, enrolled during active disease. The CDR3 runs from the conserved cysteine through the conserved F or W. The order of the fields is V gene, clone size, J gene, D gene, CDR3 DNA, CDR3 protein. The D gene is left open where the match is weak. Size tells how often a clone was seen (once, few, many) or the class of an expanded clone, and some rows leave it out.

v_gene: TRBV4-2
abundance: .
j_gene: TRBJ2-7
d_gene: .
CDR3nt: TGTGCCAGCAGCCAAGAATTCGGTGACAGTTTATTCGAGCAGTACTTC
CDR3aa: CASSQEFGDSLFEQYF

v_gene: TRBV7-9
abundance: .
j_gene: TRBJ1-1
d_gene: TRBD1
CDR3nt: TGTGCCAGCAGGGGGACAGGGGGCGCGGACACTGAAGCTTTCTTT
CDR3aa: CASRGTGGADTEAFF

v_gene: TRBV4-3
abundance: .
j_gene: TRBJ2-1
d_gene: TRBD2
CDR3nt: TGCGCCAGCAGCCAAGTCGGACTAGCGTACAATGAGCAGTTCTTC
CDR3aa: CASSQVGLAYNEQFF

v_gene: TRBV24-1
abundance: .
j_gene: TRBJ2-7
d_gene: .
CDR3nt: TGTGCCACCAGTGTTTCGGGGTGGCCCTACGAGCAGTACTTC
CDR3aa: CATSVSGWPYEQYF

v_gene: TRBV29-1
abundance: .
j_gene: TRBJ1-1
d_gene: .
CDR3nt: TGCAGCGTTTCCAGAGGCGGCGGGAGGACTGAAGCTTTCTTT
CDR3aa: CSVSRGGGRTEAFF

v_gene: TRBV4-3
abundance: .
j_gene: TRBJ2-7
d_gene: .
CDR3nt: TGCGCCAGCAGCCCAACGTCGGGGTCCACCTACGAGCAGTACTTC
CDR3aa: CASSPTSGSTYEQYF

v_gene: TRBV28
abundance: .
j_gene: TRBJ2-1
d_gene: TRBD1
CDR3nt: TGTGCCAGCAGTCACCTTCTATTCACCTTCCGGGACAGGGATTTCAATGAGCAGTTCTTC
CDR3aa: CASSHLLFTFRDRDFNEQFF

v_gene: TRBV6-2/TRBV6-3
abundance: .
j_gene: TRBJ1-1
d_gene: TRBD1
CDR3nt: TGTGCCAGCAGTGGACAGGGTCTCGGGGTGAAAGCTGAAGCTTTCTTT
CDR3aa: CASSGQGLGVKAEAFF

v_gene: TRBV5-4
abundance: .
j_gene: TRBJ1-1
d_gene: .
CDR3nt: TGTGCCAGCAGATATGGCGGCAGTGAAGCTTTCTTT
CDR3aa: CASRYGGSEAFF

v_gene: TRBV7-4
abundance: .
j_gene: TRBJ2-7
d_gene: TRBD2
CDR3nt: TGTGCCAGCCCTTACCCTGGGATGAAGGGATCGCGGGCCCCCGGACTAGCGCCCGAGCAGTACTTC
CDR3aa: CASPYPGMKGSRAPGLAPEQYF

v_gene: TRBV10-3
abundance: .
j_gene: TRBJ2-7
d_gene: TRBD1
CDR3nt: TGTGCCATCAGTGTTGGGGTAACAGGGGGTTACGAGCAGTACTTC
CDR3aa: CAISVGVTGGYEQYF

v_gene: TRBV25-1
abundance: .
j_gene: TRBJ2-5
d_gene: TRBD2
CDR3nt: TGTGCCAGCAGTGAACGTCAGGGAGGGAGAGAGACCCAGTACTTC
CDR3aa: CASSERQGGRETQYF

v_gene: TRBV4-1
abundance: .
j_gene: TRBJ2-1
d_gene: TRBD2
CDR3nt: TGCGCCAGCAGCCAAGATCTACCGGGACTAGCGGGCTACAATGAGCAGTTCTTC
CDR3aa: CASSQDLPGLAGYNEQFF

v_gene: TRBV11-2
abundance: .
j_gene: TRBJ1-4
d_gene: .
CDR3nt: TGTGCCACGGGAGCAACTAATGAAAAACTGCTTTTT
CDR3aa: CATGATNEKLLF

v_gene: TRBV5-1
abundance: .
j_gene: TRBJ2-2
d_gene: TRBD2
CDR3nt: TGCGCCAGCAGCTTCCGCCTGACTAGCGGAGGGGCCACCGGGGAGCTGTTTTTT
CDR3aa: CASSFRLTSGGATGELFF

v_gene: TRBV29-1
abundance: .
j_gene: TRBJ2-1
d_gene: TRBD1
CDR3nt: TGCAGCGTTTGGGACAGGTACAATGAGCAGTTCTTC
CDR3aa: CSVWDRYNEQFF

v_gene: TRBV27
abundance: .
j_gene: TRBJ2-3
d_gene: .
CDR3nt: TGTGCCAGCAGTCCCCTATTTACAGGGATGATTAGCACAGATACGCAGTATTTT
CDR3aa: CASSPLFTGMISTDTQYF

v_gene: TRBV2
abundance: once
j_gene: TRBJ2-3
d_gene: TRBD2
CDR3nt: TGTGCCAGCCCAGCAGCCCGACTAGCGGGGGTCACAGATACGCAGTATTTT
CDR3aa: CASPAARLAGVTDTQYF

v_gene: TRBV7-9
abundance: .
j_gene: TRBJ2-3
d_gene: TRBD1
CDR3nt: TGTGCCAGCAGCTTAGGTGAGACAGGGGGCCGCACAGATACGCAGTATTTT
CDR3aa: CASSLGETGGRTDTQYF

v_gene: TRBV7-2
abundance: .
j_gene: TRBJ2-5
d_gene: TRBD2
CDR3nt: TGTGCCAGCAGCCCCCCTGGGAGGGACTTTGGGGAGACCCAGTACTTC
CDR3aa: CASSPPGRDFGETQYF

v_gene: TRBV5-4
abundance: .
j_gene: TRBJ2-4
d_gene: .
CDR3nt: TGTGCCAGCAGCTCCGGCTGGGGGCTGGGAAACATTCAGTACTTC
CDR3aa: CASSSGWGLGNIQYF

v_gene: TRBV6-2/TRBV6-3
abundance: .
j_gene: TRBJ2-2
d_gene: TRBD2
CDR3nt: TGTGCCAGCAGTTACGCCAACCGACTAGCGGGAGGGCCGTTCGGCACCGGGGAGCTGTTTTTT
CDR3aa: CASSYANRLAGGPFGTGELFF

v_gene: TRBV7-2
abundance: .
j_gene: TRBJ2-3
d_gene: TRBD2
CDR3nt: TGTGCCAGCAGCTCGTCTGGACTAGACGCCAACGCAGATACGCAGTATTTT
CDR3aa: CASSSSGLDANADTQYF

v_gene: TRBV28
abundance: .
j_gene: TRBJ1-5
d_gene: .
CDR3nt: TGTGCCAGCAGTCCCGGGGGGATCCAGCCCCAGCATTTT
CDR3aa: CASSPGGIQPQHF

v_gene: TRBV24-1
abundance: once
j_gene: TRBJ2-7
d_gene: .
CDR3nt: TGTGCCACCAGTGATCCACAGGCATACGAGCAGTACTTC
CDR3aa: CATSDPQAYEQYF

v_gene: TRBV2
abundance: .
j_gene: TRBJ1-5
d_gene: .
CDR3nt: TGTGCCAGCGGGAGGGGCATCAGCAATCAGCCCCAGCATTTT
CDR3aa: CASGRGISNQPQHF

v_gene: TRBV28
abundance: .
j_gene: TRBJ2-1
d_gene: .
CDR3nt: TGTGCCAGCAGTCCAGGGCAGGAGTACAATGAGCAGTTCTTC
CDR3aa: CASSPGQEYNEQFF

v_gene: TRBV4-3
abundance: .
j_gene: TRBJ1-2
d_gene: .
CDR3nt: TGCGCCAGCAGCCAAGAGCCTGGGGGCAACTATGGCTACACCTTC
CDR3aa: CASSQEPGGNYGYTF

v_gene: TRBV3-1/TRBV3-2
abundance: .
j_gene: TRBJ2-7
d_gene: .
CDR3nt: TGTGCCAGCAGCCAAGATCCGTTCTACGAGCAGTACTTC
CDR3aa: CASSQDPFYEQYF

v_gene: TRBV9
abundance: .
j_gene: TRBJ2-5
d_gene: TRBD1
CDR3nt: TGTGCCAGCAGCGTAAACAGGGGGACGTCAGAGACCCAGTACTTC
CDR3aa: CASSVNRGTSETQYF

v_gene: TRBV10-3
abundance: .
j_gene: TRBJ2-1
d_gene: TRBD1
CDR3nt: TGTGCCATCAGTGGGGACAGGGGTATTAATGAGCAGTTCTTC
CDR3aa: CAISGDRGINEQFF

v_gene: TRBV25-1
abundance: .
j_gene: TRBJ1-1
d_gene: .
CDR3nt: TGTGCCAGCAGTGAAGACAGGTCAACTGAAGCTTTCTTT
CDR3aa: CASSEDRSTEAFF

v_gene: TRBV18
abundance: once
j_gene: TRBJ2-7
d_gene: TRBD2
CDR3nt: TGTGCCAGCTCACCACCTTCGGGACTAGCTACTTACGAGCAGTACTTC
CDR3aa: CASSPPSGLATYEQYF

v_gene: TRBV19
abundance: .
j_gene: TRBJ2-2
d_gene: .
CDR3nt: TGTGCCAGTAGTATGAATAGTTTCACCGGGGAGCTGTTTTTT
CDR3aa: CASSMNSFTGELFF

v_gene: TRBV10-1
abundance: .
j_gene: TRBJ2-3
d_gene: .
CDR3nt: TGCGCCAGCAGTAGCTCGAAGACTCCTAGCACAGATACGCAGTATTTT
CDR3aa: CASSSSKTPSTDTQYF

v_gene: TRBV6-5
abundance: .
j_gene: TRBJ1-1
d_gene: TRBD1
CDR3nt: TGTGCCAGCAGTTACTCGGGGACAGGGTACACTGAAGCTTTCTTT
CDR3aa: CASSYSGTGYTEAFF

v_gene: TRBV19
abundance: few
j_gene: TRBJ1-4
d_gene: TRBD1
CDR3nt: TGTGCCAGTAGTATAGACAGAACAGGGGCTGTTGAAAAACTGCTTTTT
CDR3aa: CASSIDRTGAVEKLLF

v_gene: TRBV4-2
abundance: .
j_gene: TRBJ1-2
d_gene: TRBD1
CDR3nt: TGTGCCAGCAGGTCCGGGACAGGGTCCAATGGCTACACCTTC
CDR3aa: CASRSGTGSNGYTF

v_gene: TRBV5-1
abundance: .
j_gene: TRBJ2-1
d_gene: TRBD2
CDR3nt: TGCGCCAGCAGCTTGGGGACTAGCGGGGGAGAGCAGTTCTTC
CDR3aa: CASSLGTSGGEQFF

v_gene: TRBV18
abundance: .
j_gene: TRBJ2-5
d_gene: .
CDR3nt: TGTGCCAGCTCACCACCGTATGATGACTCGGAGACCCAGTACTTC
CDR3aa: CASSPPYDDSETQYF

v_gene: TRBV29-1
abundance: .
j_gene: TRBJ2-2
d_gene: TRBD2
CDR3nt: TGCAGCGCTGCCGGGACTAAATTCACCGGGGAGCTGTTTTTT
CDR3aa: CSAAGTKFTGELFF

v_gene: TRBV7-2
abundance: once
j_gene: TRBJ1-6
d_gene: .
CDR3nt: TGTGCAGCCGGGACACCGACCGACTATAATTCACCCCTCCACTTT
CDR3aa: CAAGTPTDYNSPLHF

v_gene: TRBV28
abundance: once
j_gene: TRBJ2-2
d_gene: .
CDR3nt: TGTGCCACCTGGCAGTATAGCAACACCGGGGAGCTGTTTTTT
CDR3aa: CATWQYSNTGELFF